These 31 T cell receptor beta chains share one sample of origin, sequenced in a study of blood T cell repertoires in COVID-19. Produced via immunoSEQ multiplex PCR; TCRdb's table is partial and in-frame only. This sample carries 61,000 or so clones, around four fifths of them seen once, and the ten largest clones take about 5.5%. What was sequenced was peripheral blood. All receptors derive from a woman in her 70s with acute or convalescent COVID-19.

This clone has only a few counts. V usage is TRBV3-1 (or the pseudogene TRBV3-2) and J usage is TRBJ2-1; D possibly corresponds to TRBD2 (5 bases). The V gene lost 1 base and the J gene lost 4 bases, with 11 bases spanning the gap. This CDR3 has 15 amino acids. The V gene's germline CDR1 is LGHDT and CDR2 YNNKEL (reference sequence). CDR3 region: CASSQGTQSYNEQFF. The DNA for the CDR3 is TGTGCCAGCAGCCAAGGGACTCAAAGTTACAATGAGCAGTTCTTC.

This clone was seen a handful of times. The rearrangement joins TRBV6-5 to TRBJ2-7, with D possibly being TRBD2 (5 bases). This CDR3 is 14 amino acids long. CDR1 and CDR2 from the germline V gene are MNHEY and SVGAGI. The V end lost 7 bases, the J end lost 0 bases, and 13 bases lay between the germline ends. CDR3: CASNRGLFSYEQYF. Here the CDR3 DNA reads TGTGCCAGCAACCGGGGTTTATTCTCCTACGAGCAGTACTTC.

The gene calls are TRBV9 and TRBJ2-3; 11 bases map to TRBD2. V was pared by 0 bases and J by 3 bases, with 6 bases of the junction left unmatched. The CDR3 consists of 17 residues. Germline V gene data show CDR1 as SGDLS and CDR2 as YYNGEE. As DNA, the CDR3 is TGTGCCAGCAGCGTAGTTGGTAGCGGGGGGGCTACAGATACGCAGTATTTT. Translated: CASSVVGSGGATDTQYF.

The V and J genes are TRBV12-3 or TRBV12-4 and TRBJ1-1, with a possible D match to TRBD1 (6 bases). The CDR3 loop spans 13 amino acids. Trimming pared 4 bases from V and 1 base from J, leaving 7 bases between. The CDR3 DNA follows: TGTGCCAGCAGTTCGACAGGGAACACTGAAGCTTTCTTT. It codes for CASSSTGNTEAFF.

The V gene is TRBV10-3, the J gene TRBJ1-2; TRBD1 aligns across 9 bases. This CDR3 is built from 15 residues. V gave up 2 bases and J gave up 5 bases; unmatched junction bases: 6. Germline-derived CDR1 and CDR2 are ENHRY and SYGVKD. The DNA for the CDR3 is TGTGCCATCAGTGAGCCGGGACAGGGTCGGTATGGCTACACCTTC. It encodes CAISEPGQGRYGYTF.

This clone has just one count. This chain joins TRBV29-1 and TRBJ1-2, with D perhaps matching TRBD1 (6 bases). Trimming pared 6 bases from V and 1 base from J, leaving 15 bases between. The V gene's germline CDR1 is SQVTM and CDR2 ANQGSEA. The CDR3 loop spans 14 amino acids. CDR3 sequence (DNA): TGCAGCGTATACTCGGGACAACGTAACTATGGCTACACCTTC. It translates to CSVYSGQRNYGYTF.

The chain has TRBV21-1 and TRBJ2-4; the table assigns TRBD2, which was not confirmed against the DNA. TRBV21-1 is a recognized pseudogene. The length of the CDR3 is 16 residues. This CDR3 reads CASPFGGALAKNIQYF. The CDR3 DNA reads TGTGCCAGCCCCTTCGGGGGGGCCCTAGCCAAAAACATTCAGTACTTC.

The rearrangement links TRBV9 to TRBJ1-4, with 8 bases that match TRBD1. The length of the CDR3 is 16 residues. Per germline, CDR1 SGDLS and CDR2 YYNGEE. J lost 3 bases, V lost 4 bases, and 8 bases had no gene match. The CDR3 spells CASSSGTGGANEKLFF. Written as DNA, the CDR3 is TGTGCCAGCAGCTCCGGAACAGGGGGAGCTAATGAAAAACTGTTTTTT.

The CDR3 protein is CASSSRQGSGYTF. The CDR3 DNA sequence: TGTGCCAGCAGCTCTCGACAGGGCTCTGGCTACACCTTC. This chain uses TRBV11-2 with TRBJ1-2, with TRBD1 identical over 7 bases. CDR3 length: 13 amino acids. Germline trimming cut 4 bases from V and 7 bases from J; bases unmatched to any gene: 6. Germline CDR1 and CDR2: SGHAT and FQNNGV.

This chain connects TRBV24-1 to TRBJ2-7; 8 bases are shared with TRBD1. CDR1 KGHDR and CDR2 SFDVKD come from the germline V gene. After removal of 7 bases from V and 5 bases from J, the junction contained 6 bases not matched to a gene. The CDR3 is made up of 13 amino acids. CDR3 nucleotide sequence: TGTGCCACCAGAGACAGGGGTTCGGACGAGCAGTACTTC. Its protein is CATRDRGSDEQYF.

The rearrangement uses TRBV6-1 and TRBJ2-5, with 12 nucleotides matching TRBD2. CDR1 and CDR2 (germline): MNHNS, SASEGT. J lost 6 bases, V lost 3 bases, and 8 bases had no gene match. CDR3 length: 16 residues. The CDR3 protein is CASSDTLAGGGKTQYF. Written as DNA, the CDR3 is TGTGCCAGCAGTGACACACTAGCGGGGGGTGGGAAGACCCAGTACTTC.

The chain is built from TRBV7-3 and TRBJ2-7; tentatively, D is TRBD2 (7 bases). This CDR3 region has 13 residues. Trimming left V 5 bases short and J 4 bases short, with 12 bases between. In germline, CDR1 is SGHTA, CDR2 FQGTGA. This CDR3 reads CASSREGGYEQYF. Written as DNA, the CDR3 is TGTGCCAGCAGCCGCGAGGGGGGGTACGAGCAGTACTTC.

The V call is TRBV5-4, the J call TRBJ2-1; 14 bases fit TRBD2. Trimming cost V 4 bases and J 5 bases; bases outside gene matches: 14. This CDR3 spans 19 amino acids. Per the germline V gene, CDR1 is SGHNT and CDR2 is YYREEE (reference sequence). Here the CDR3 DNA reads TGTGCCAGCAGCCCGACTAGCGGGGGGGCAAGATATAGGGACAATGAGCAGTTCTTC. Translated: CASSPTSGGARYRDNEQFF.

The chain uses TRBV2 and TRBJ2-5, with a possible D match to TRBD2 (6 bases). There are 13 residues in the CDR3. Germline CDR1 reads SNHLY; CDR2 reads FYNNEI. The CDR3 nucleotides are TGTGCTACACGATGGGGGGTCCAAGAGACCCAGTACTTC. Amino acid sequence: CATRWGVQETQYF.

The gene calls are TRBV24-1 and TRBJ2-3, with 11 bases lining up with TRBD2. V was pared by 5 bases and J by 2 bases, with 14 bases of the junction left unmatched. The germline V gene has CDR1 KGHDR and CDR2 SFDVKD. The CDR3 is 19 amino acids. The CDR3 DNA is TGTGCCACCAGTGGGTCAACGGAGCTAGCGGGGGGCTACACAGATACGCAGTATTTT. It specifies CATSGSTELAGGYTDTQYF.

The chain couples TRBV29-1 to TRBJ2-3; 9 bases map to TRBD1. The J segment lost 0 bases and the V segment lost 0 bases, leaving 4 bases of the junction unmatched. CDR3 length: 16 residues. Germline lookup yields CDR1 SQVTM and CDR2 ANQGSEA. The CDR3 spells CSVEDLGTGSTDTQYF. The CDR3 DNA reads TGCAGCGTTGAAGATTTGGGGACAGGGAGCACAGATACGCAGTATTTT.

This rearrangement joins TRBV6-1 to TRBJ1-4, with TRBD1 as a possible D gene (5 bases). Germline V gene sequence: CDR1 MNHNS, CDR2 SASEGT. This CDR3 is 16 amino acids long. Trimming took off 4 bases at V and 6 bases at J, with 18 bases between the two ends. CDR3 protein: CASSARAGLAYEKLFF. CDR3 nucleotides: TGTGCCAGCAGTGCCCGGGCGGGGCTCGCCTATGAAAAACTGTTTTTT.

The chain recombines TRBV14 with TRBJ1-6; D may be TRBD1 (6 bases). V was clipped by 4 bases and J by 9 bases, with 13 bases between them. CDR3 length: 14 residues. The germline gives CDR1 SGHDN, CDR2 FVKESK. CDR3 loop: CASSRSGAGSPLHF. In nucleotides, the CDR3 is TGTGCCAGCAGCCGCTCAGGGGCGGGTTCACCCCTCCACTTT. Looking up the rest from reference TRBV14 and TRBJ1-6 gives the full variable domain: EAGVTQFPSHSVIEKGQTVTLRCDPISGHDNLYWYRRVMGKEIKFLLHFVKESKQDESGMPNNRFLAERTGGTYSTLKVQPAELEDSGVYFCASSRSGAGSPLHFGNGTRLTVT.

J is TRBJ2-5 and V is TRBV18, with TRBD1 matching 8 bases. CDR1 and CDR2 from the germline V gene are KGHSH and LQKENI. The CDR3 is 14 amino acids. The V segment lost 3 bases and the J segment 5 bases; nucleotides outside the gene matches: 5. The CDR3 DNA is TGTGCCAGCTCACCGGACAGGGCCCAGGAGACCCAGTACTTC. It is translated as CASSPDRAQETQYF. Full variable domain (outside the CDR3, taken from reference TRBV18 and TRBJ2-5): NAGVMQNPRHLVRRRGQEARLRCSPMKGHSHVYWYRQLPEEGLKFMVYLQKENIIDESGMPKERFSAEFPKEGPSILRIQQVVRGDSAAYFCASSPDRAQETQYFGPGTRLLVL.

The chain links TRBV19 to TRBJ1-6; D remains unclear. CDR1 is LNHDA and CDR2 is SQIVND in the germline V gene (reference sequence). The CDR3 covers 14 residues. Trimming took off 1 base at V and 7 bases at J, with 8 bases between the two ends. In nucleotides, the CDR3 is TGTGCCAGTAGTATAGGCAGGAAGAATTCACCCCTCCACTTT. It is translated as CASSIGRKNSPLHF. Using reference TRBV19 and TRBJ1-6 for the parts outside the CDR3, the full variable domain is DGGITQSPKYLFRKEGQNVTLSCEQNLNHDAMYWYRQDPGQGLRLIYYSQIVNDFQKGDIAEGYSVSREKKESFPLTVTSAQKNPTAFYLCASSIGRKNSPLHFGNGTRLTVT.

In regard to this clone: The sample holds other DNA sequences that translate to the same CDR3. The chain uses TRBV12-3 or TRBV12-4 and TRBJ2-3; no clear D. The CDR3 totals 11 residues. The germline V and J ends were trimmed by 3 bases and 6 bases, with 4 bases remaining between them. CDR3 nucleotides: TGTGCCAGCAGTTTCAGTGATACGCAGTATTTT. It translates to CASSFSDTQYF.

This sequence joins TRBV28 and TRBJ2-3; D is ambiguous. Looked up from germline, CDR1 is MDHEN and CDR2 is SYDVKM. Trimming removed 6 bases from V and 0 bases from J, with 7 bases in between. CDR3 length: 13 amino acids. CDR3 DNA sequence: TGTGCCAGCAGCCCCGCGAGCACAGATACGCAGTATTTT. Amino acids: CASSPASTDTQYF. Full variable domain (missing parts from reference TRBV28 and TRBJ2-3): DVKVTQSSRYLVKRTGEKVFLECVQDMDHENMFWYRQDPGLGLRLIYFSYDVKMKEKGDIPEGYSVSREKKERFSLILESASTNQTSMYLCASSPASTDTQYFGPGTRLTVL.

The V and J genes are TRBV13 and TRBJ1-2; 7 bases match TRBD1. The germline CDR1 and CDR2 sequences are PRHDT and FYEKMQ (reference sequence). V shed 4 bases, J shed 7 bases, and the junction held 9 bases outside the gene matches. The CDR3 consists of 14 residues. CDR3 coding DNA: TGTGCCAGCAGCTCGAACCGGGACAGAGCTGGCTACACCTTC. It translates to CASSSNRDRAGYTF.

This sequence joins TRBV6-2 or TRBV6-3 and TRBJ2-3; TRBD2 agrees at 9 bases. The CDR3 totals 18 residues. The germline gives CDR1 MNHEY, CDR2 SVGEGT. Trimming took 0 bases from V and 4 from J; bases not matched to a gene: 11. The CDR3 DNA sequence: TGTGCCAGCAGTTACTCGATCCTAAGCGGGGGGCTCGCAGATACGCAGTATTTT. Amino acids: CASSYSILSGGLADTQYF.

The chain couples TRBV6-5 to TRBJ1-5, with 8 positions matching TRBD1. This CDR3 has 13 residues. From germline, CDR1 is MNHEY and CDR2 SVGAGI. Trimming cost V 5 bases and J 5 bases; bases outside gene matches: 2. CDR3 nucleotides: TGTGCCAGCAGTCAGGACAGGGATCAGCCCCAGCATTTT. Its protein is CASSQDRDQPQHF.

The chain uses TRBV4-1 and TRBJ1-2; D is undetermined. V lost 0 bases and J lost 5, with 7 bases in between. The CDR3 contains 13 residues. Looked up from germline, CDR1 is MGHRA and CDR2 is YSYEKL. CDR3 sequence reads: CASSQESGYGYTF. DNA for the CDR3: TGCGCCAGCAGCCAAGAATCGGGTTATGGCTACACCTTC.

The chain is built from TRBV11-2 and TRBJ1-1, with D unresolved. The CDR3 sequence is 12 residues long. The V end was cut by 5 bases, the J end by 7 bases, with 11 bases between. Germline values: CDR1 SGHAT, CDR2 FQNNGV. CDR3 loop: CASSVGRVEAFF. In DNA form, the CDR3 reads TGTGCCAGCAGCGTCGGGAGGGTTGAAGCTTTCTTT. Full variable domain (outside the CDR3, taken from reference TRBV11-2 and TRBJ1-1): EAGVAQSPRYKIIEKRQSVAFWCNPISGHATLYWYQQILGQGPKLLIQFQNNGVVDDSQLPKDRFSAERLKGVDSTLKIQPAKLEDSAVYLCASSVGRVEAFFGQGTRLTVV.

A few counts support this clone. The V gene is TRBV7-2, the J gene TRBJ2-7; TRBD2 aligns across 11 bases. Germline V gene sequence: CDR1 SGHTA, CDR2 FQGNSA. With V trimmed by 5 bases and J by 0 bases, 12 bases remained unmatched. The CDR3 contains 18 residues. For the CDR3, the DNA is TGTGCCAGCAGCCTCGTGGGACTAGCGGTTAGGAGCTCCTACGAGCAGTACTTC. Translated, it gives CASSLVGLAVRSSYEQYF.

This clone is a singleton in its sample. The chain joins TRBV19 to TRBJ1-5; D is perhaps TRBD1 (5 bases). V was clipped by 7 bases and J by 4 bases, with 17 bases between them. Germline assignment: CDR1 LNHDA and CDR2 SQIVND (reference sequence). The CDR3 extends over 15 amino acids. This CDR3 is CASTLLGGVNQPQHF. The CDR3 DNA reads TGTGCCAGTACCCTGCTGGGGGGAGTGAATCAGCCCCAGCATTTT.

This clone appeared a single time. DNA for the CDR3: TGTGCCAGCAGTTCATTCACAGATACGCAGTATTTT. Its protein product is CASSSFTDTQYF. The rearrangement joins TRBV6-2 or TRBV6-3 to TRBJ2-3; D call uncertain. CDR3 length: 12 residues. V was trimmed by 4 bases and J by 2 bases, leaving 4 bases between them. In germline, CDR1 is MNHEY, CDR2 SVGEGT.

There are a few counts of this clone. The chain joins TRBV6-4 to TRBJ1-5; D gene unclear. Trimming removed 2 bases at V and 2 bases at J, with 10 bases between. The CDR3 covers 15 residues. Germline CDR1 is MRHNA and CDR2 is SNTAGT. The CDR3 sequence is CASSDNKEGNQPQHF. Written as DNA, the CDR3 is TGTGCCAGCAGTGACAATAAGGAGGGCAATCAGCCCCAGCATTTT.